These 30 T cell receptor beta chains share one sample of origin, sequenced in a study of human T cells and chemical hapten exposure. Using its own MiXCR run on the RACE reads, TCRdb lists one record per CDR3 protein. The sample lists a few hundred thousand distinct CDR3 sequences, roughly 7.7% occurring once. Time point described: pre-sensitization, week 0. Treatment of the sample: therapeutic diphenylcyclopropenone sensitization with weekly scalp DPC. The sequencing used whole blood, collected in connection with sensitization to the hapten diphenylcyclopropenone (DPC). Receptors were obtained from a man younger than 35 with alopecia areata. Some clones in this sample may be carry-over from other donors' samples.

The chain couples TRBV28 to TRBJ1-1; the D is unclear. The CDR3 consists of 13 residues. V shed 3 bases and J shed 1 base, with 6 bases lying between them. Germline V gene sequence: CDR1 MDHEN, CDR2 SYDVKM. The CDR3 is CASSFKENTEAFF. CDR3 DNA sequence: TGTGCCAGCAGTTTTAAGGAGAACACTGAAGCTTTCTTT.

This CDR3 is CASSQESHFGQFF. The CDR3 DNA follows: TGCGCCAGCAGCCAAGAGTCACACTTTGGGCAGTTCTTC. The V call is TRBV4-3, the J call TRBJ2-1; D call uncertain. This CDR3 comprises 13 residues. CDR1 is LGHNA, CDR2 YSLEER, per germline. Deletions cut 0 bases from V and 12 bases from J, with 12 bases between.

This clonotype was picked up a small number of times. The chain has TRBV6-2 or TRBV6-3 and TRBJ2-3; a weak D match, TRBD2 (7 bases). There are 17 residues in the CDR3. CDR1 is MNHEY, CDR2 SVGEGT, per germline. V was clipped by 0 bases and J by 4 bases, with 17 bases between them. In nucleotides, the CDR3 is TGTGCCAGCAGTTACTCGAAGTCCGGGGGGCATGCAGATACGCAGTATTTT. It codes for CASSYSKSGGHADTQYF.

This clonotype came up many times. The V gene is TRBV7-9, the J gene TRBJ2-1; D ambiguous. The germline V gene has CDR1 SEHNR and CDR2 FQNEAQ (reference sequence). The CDR3 length is 13 residues. V was trimmed by 1 base and J by 9 bases, leaving 10 bases between them. Here the CDR3 DNA reads TGTGCCAGCAGCTTAGTGGTGGAAGGTGAGCAGTTCTTC. Translated: CASSLVVEGEQFF.

The V call is TRBV28, the J call TRBJ2-7; D unresolved. V was pared by 7 bases and J by 3 bases, with 7 bases between. The germline V gene has CDR1 MDHEN and CDR2 SYDVKM. CDR3 length: 11 amino acids. Here the CDR3 reads CASTSVYEQYF. The CDR3, as DNA: TGTGCCAGCACCTCGGTCTACGAGCAGTACTTC.

The CDR3 protein is CATSRGDSLSGNTIYF. CDR3 sequence (DNA): TGTGCCACCAGCAGAGGGGACAGCCTCTCTGGAAACACCATATATTTT. The chain combines TRBV15 with TRBJ1-3, with 7 bases matching TRBD1. Germline CDR1 LNHNV, CDR2 YYDKDF (reference sequence). This CDR3 contains 16 residues. The ends lost 1 base at V and 0 bases at J; junction bases unmatched: 3.

Many counts were recorded for this clonotype. The chain has TRBV25-1 and TRBJ2-5; no definite D call. Trimming removed 2 bases from V and 1 base from J, with 14 bases in between. The CDR3 covers 16 residues. From germline, CDR1 is MGHDK and CDR2 SYGVNS. This CDR3 is CASSEVSIAVQETQYF. CDR3 sequence (DNA): TGTGCCAGCAGTGAAGTCTCAATCGCGGTCCAAGAGACCCAGTACTTC.

This clonotype has at least ten counts. The gene calls are TRBV4-1 and TRBJ2-5; 16 bases fit TRBD2. CDR3 length equals 20 residues. Per germline, CDR1 MGHRA and CDR2 YSYEKL. The V and J ends lost 7 bases and 4 bases, in that order; junction bases with no gene match: 18. CDR3 loop: CASTDRIGTSGGAPGETQYF. In DNA form, the CDR3 reads TGCGCCAGCACCGATAGGATCGGGACTAGCGGGGGGGCTCCGGGAGAGACCCAGTACTTC.

This clonotype has a handful of counts. The CDR3 bases are TGTGCCAGCAGTGAAGCCCCTGGAGTAGCGGGTTCCTACAATGAGCAGTTCTTC. It is translated as CASSEAPGVAGSYNEQFF. J is TRBJ2-1 and V is TRBV2, with 7 bases identical to TRBD2. The length of the CDR3 is 18 residues. Germline CDR1 is SNHLY and CDR2 is FYNNEI. V lost 0 bases to trimming and J lost 1 base; unmatched junction nucleotides: 9.

At least ten counts were recorded for this clonotype. The chain couples TRBV5-1 to TRBJ2-7; D is unresolved. V was clipped by 5 bases and J by 0 bases, with 12 bases between them. Germline lookup yields CDR1 SGHRS and CDR2 YFSETQ. This CDR3 has 14 amino acids. CDR3 amino acids: CASRLGPASYEQYF. For the CDR3, the DNA is TGCGCCAGCAGGCTAGGACCAGCCTCCTACGAGCAGTACTTC.

This clonotype showed up many times. The chain uses TRBV4-1 and TRBJ2-5; either TRBD1 or TRBD2 may fit D (5 bases each). The CDR3 spans 15 residues. V was shortened by 3 bases and J by 2 bases, with 13 bases between the two germline ends. In germline, CDR1 is MGHRA, CDR2 YSYEKL. CDR3 in amino acids: CASSHPRGNQETQYF. The CDR3 nucleotides are TGCGCCAGCAGCCACCCCCGGGGCAATCAAGAGACCCAGTACTTC.

The rearrangement joins TRBV6-6 to TRBJ2-6; 9 bases match TRBD1. Germline loops: CDR1 MNHNY, CDR2 SVGAGI (reference sequence). The CDR3 contains 12 residues. V shed 10 bases and J 10 bases; nucleotides not matched to a gene: 5. CDR3 in DNA: TGTGCCACGGAGGGACAGGGTAACGTCCTGACTTTC. Protein product: CATEGQGNVLTF.

This clonotype was observed a handful of times. The chain's CDR3 is CASSQDPGSYIQYF. The CDR3 DNA follows: TGTGCCAGCAGCCAAGATCCGGGGAGTTACATTCAGTACTTC. This chain links TRBV3-1 with TRBJ2-4; a weak D match, TRBD2 (5 bases). CDR3 size: 14 residues. The germline V gene has CDR1 LGHDT and CDR2 YNNKEL (reference sequence). Trimming removed 0 bases at V and 8 bases at J, with 11 bases between.

This chain joins TRBV3-1 and TRBJ1-1, with D possibly TRBD1 on 6 matching bases. CDR1 and CDR2 (germline): LGHDT, YNNKEL (reference sequence). The CDR3 has 15 residues. V dropped 0 bases and J dropped 5 bases, with 13 bases sitting between them. This CDR3 reads CASSQDSRGWTEAFF. The CDR3 DNA reads as TGTGCCAGCAGCCAAGACAGCAGGGGTTGGACTGAAGCTTTCTTT.

This clonotype has ten or more counts. The chain recombines TRBV7-9 with TRBJ1-5, with D perhaps matching TRBD1 (5 bases). CDR3 length: 15 amino acids. The V end was cut by 2 bases, the J end by 0 bases, with 8 bases between. CDR1 and CDR2 (germline): SEHNR, FQNEAQ (reference sequence). The CDR3 reads CASSLSGYSNQPQHF. The DNA of the CDR3 is TGTGCCAGCAGCTTATCAGGGTATAGCAATCAGCCCCAGCATTTT.

The V and J genes are TRBV6-5 and TRBJ1-1, with TRBD1 identical over 7 bases. Germline-derived CDR1 and CDR2 are MNHEY and SVGAGI. Losses at the gene ends were 6 bases for V and 0 bases for J; bases not matched to a gene: 13. This CDR3 spans 17 amino acids. The CDR3 loop is CASRTGQAWGVNTEAFF. The CDR3 DNA sequence: TGTGCCAGCAGAACCGGACAGGCATGGGGGGTGAACACTGAAGCTTTCTTT.

The rearrangement joins TRBV27 to TRBJ2-1; the match to TRBD1 covers 10 bases. The CDR3 spans 14 residues. Looked up from germline, CDR1 is MNHEY and CDR2 is SMNVEV (reference sequence). After removal of 6 bases from V and 11 bases from J, the junction contained 10 bases not matched to a gene. CDR3 sequence reads: CASRRDRGEPQQFF. CDR3 sequence (DNA): TGTGCCAGCAGGCGGGACAGGGGTGAGCCGCAGCAGTTCTTC.

This clonotype was picked up a small number of times. The chain employs TRBV12-3 or TRBV12-4 and TRBJ1-1, with TRBD1 as a possible D gene (5 bases). The CDR3 runs 19 residues. V was cut by 6 bases and J by 1 base, with 27 bases left in between. The chain's CDR3 is CASSPLFRLPNRSNTEAFF. Here the CDR3 DNA reads TGTGCCAGCAGCCCACTCTTCAGACTTCCAAACAGGTCGAACACTGAAGCTTTCTTT.

At least ten counts were recorded for this clonotype. The rearrangement uses TRBV7-3 and TRBJ2-2; D is uncertain. The CDR3 has 13 residues. Germline V gene data show CDR1 as SGHTA and CDR2 as FQGTGA. V was pared by 5 bases and J by 1 base, with 5 bases between. CDR3 DNA: TGTGCCAGCAGCGTGGTGAACACCGGGGAGCTGTTTTTT. Amino acid sequence: CASSVVNTGELFF.

The CDR3 sequence: CASSLQGWDNEQFF. CDR3 DNA sequence: TGCGCCAGCAGCTTACAGGGTTGGGACAATGAGCAGTTCTTC. J is TRBJ2-1 and V is TRBV5-1; maybe TRBD1 (6 bases). Per germline, CDR1 SGHRS and CDR2 YFSETQ. CDR3 size: 14 residues. Between the trimmed V and J ends, which lost 2 bases and 5 bases, there was a span of 11 bases. Supplemented by reference TRBV5-1 and TRBJ2-1, the full variable domain reads KAGVTQTPRYLIKTRGQQVTLSCSPISGHRSVSWYQQTPGQGLQFLFEYFSETQRNKGNFPGRFSGRQFSNSRSEMNVSTLELGDSALYLCASSLQGWDNEQFFGPGTRLTVL.

This clonotype has more than one count but fewer than ten. This sequence joins TRBV7-2 and TRBJ2-7; D not resolved. Germline CDR1 and CDR2: SGHTA and FQGNSA. The CDR3 runs 12 residues. The V gene lost 4 bases and the J gene lost 4 bases, with 8 bases spanning the gap. The CDR3 nucleotides are TGTGCCAGCAGCTCCAATCCATACGAGCAGTACGTC. It is translated as CASSSNPYEQYV.

This clonotype was counted between two and nine times. The V gene is TRBV20-1, the J gene TRBJ2-1, with TRBD2 as a possible D gene (6 bases). CDR1 DFQATT and CDR2 SNEGSKA come from the germline V gene (reference sequence). The ends were cut back, 6 bases at V and 12 bases at J, with 24 bases in the middle. The CDR3 has 14 amino acids. In DNA, the CDR3 is TGCAGTGCGGCTTCAACGCTCCTCACGCGGGGGCAGTTCTTC. This translates into CSAASTLLTRGQFF.

The chain recombines TRBV7-8 with TRBJ2-7; D gene unclear. V lost 1 base and J lost 4, with 8 bases in between. CDR1 and CDR2 from the germline V gene are SGHVS and FQNEAQ. The CDR3 loop spans 13 amino acids. CDR3 residues: CASSLVTEYEQYF. The DNA for the CDR3 is TGTGCCAGCAGCTTAGTCACGGAGTACGAGCAGTACTTC.

This clonotype was observed at least ten times. This sequence joins TRBV14 and TRBJ1-2; D gene ambiguous. CDR3 size: 14 residues. Germline V gene sequence: CDR1 SGHDN, CDR2 FVKESK. Trimming left V 0 bases short and J 4 bases short, with 9 bases between. The CDR3 DNA follows: TGTGCCAGCAGCCAAGAAGATTTGGGCTATGGCTACACCTTC. Residues: CASSQEDLGYGYTF. The full variable domain, rest sourced from reference TRBV14 and TRBJ1-2, is EAGVTQFPSHSVIEKGQTVTLRCDPISGHDNLYWYRRVMGKEIKFLLHFVKESKQDESGMPNNRFLAERTGGTYSTLKVQPAELEDSGVYFCASSQEDLGYGYTFGSGTRLTVV.

The V call is TRBV7-3, the J call TRBJ2-1; no firm D call. The CDR3 has 13 residues. Trimming took off 2 bases at V and 5 bases at J, with 7 bases between the two ends. Germline CDR1 reads SGHTA; CDR2 reads FQGTGA. CDR3 loop: CASSLVANNEQFF. CDR3 DNA sequence: TGTGCCAGCAGCTTAGTCGCAAACAATGAGCAGTTCTTC.

This clonotype showed up just a few times. Here the CDR3 reads CASSLNGGHAMNTEAFF. The CDR3 bases are TGTGCCAGCAGCCTTAACGGTGGACACGCCATGAACACTGAAGCTTTCTTT. The chain is built from TRBV7-3 and TRBJ1-1; TRBD1 might be the D (5 bases). There are 17 residues in the CDR3. The V end was cut by 5 bases, the J end by 0 bases, with 19 bases between. Per germline, CDR1 SGHTA and CDR2 FQGTGA.

This clonotype was detected a few times. The CDR3 region is CASSQDPLAFSGYTF. The CDR3 DNA reads TGCGCCAGCAGCCAAGATCCCCTGGCCTTTAGTGGCTACACCTTC. The chain combines TRBV4-1 with TRBJ1-2, with unresolved D. In germline, CDR1 is MGHRA, CDR2 YSYEKL. V was clipped by 0 bases and J by 7 bases, with 15 bases between them. The length of the CDR3 is 15 residues.

The V gene is TRBV9, the J gene TRBJ2-5, with 14 bases aligning to TRBD2. The J segment lost 5 bases and the V segment lost 2 bases, leaving 8 bases of the junction unmatched. This CDR3 region has 17 residues. Per the germline V gene, CDR1 is SGDLS and CDR2 is YYNGEE. CDR3 sequence: CASSVGTSGGVRETQYF. Here the CDR3 DNA reads TGTGCCAGCAGCGTCGGGACTAGCGGGGGTGTACGGGAGACCCAGTACTTC.

V is TRBV7-9 and J is TRBJ1-3; D perhaps matches TRBD1 (6 bases). With 5 bases removed from V and 0 bases from J, the gap between germline ends came to 8 bases. Per germline, CDR1 SEHNR and CDR2 FQNEAQ (reference sequence). CDR3 length: 14 amino acids. In DNA, the CDR3 is TGTGCCAGCAGCGCGACAGGCTCTGGAAACACCATATATTTT. This gives the protein CASSATGSGNTIYF.

This clonotype turned up a few times. The chain links TRBV27 to TRBJ1-1, with 7 nucleotides matching TRBD1. Losses at the gene ends were 8 bases for V and 13 bases for J; bases not matched to a gene: 10. Germline V gene data show CDR1 as MNHEY and CDR2 as SMNVEV (reference sequence). The CDR3 runs 11 residues. The chain's CDR3 is CASFEGAGVFF. CDR3 nucleotides: TGTGCCAGCTTCGAGGGGGCGGGCGTTTTCTTT.